These T cell receptor beta chains were read from a single sample in a study of T cells after posttransplantation cyclophosphamide. Sequencing was performed with immunoSEQ multiplex PCR; in TCRdb, only in-frame clones are kept and a portion is missing. Listed for the sample are about 6,700 clones, none seen a single time. The material sequenced was PBMCs, taken after an allogeneic stem cell transplant with post-transplant cyclophosphamide. Receptor source: a male patient aged 25-45 years who received an allogeneic stem cell transplant from an unrelated donor, was CMV-positive, and had acute and chronic GVHD. The graft donor may be the source of some T cells. Each CDR3 is given with its conserved first and last residue. A D gene is named only where the DNA matches it firmly. Clone size is not always given. Where it is, it says once, few, many or a class for expanded clones.

d_gene	len	v_gene	j_gene	abundance	CDR3nt	CDR3aa
-	12	TRBV2	TRBJ2-7	hyperexpanded	TGTGCCAGCGGGGGGGGGCCCTACGAGCAGTACTTC	CASGGGPYEQYF
TRBD1	14	TRBV2	TRBJ2-7	many	TGTGCCAGCGGCGCTGGGACAGGGCTCTACGAGCAGTACTTC	CASGAGTGLYEQYF
TRBD2	22	TRBV10-2	TRBJ2-3	few	TGCGCCAGCAGGGTCCTAAGGCGGGCTAGCGGGGGCCATCGAGATAGCACAGATACGCAGTATTTT	CASRVLRRASGGHRDSTDTQYF
-	15	TRBV30	TRBJ2-4	many	TGTGCCTGGAGTTCTGGGCCTCTAGCCAAAAACATTCAGTACTTC	CAWSSGPLAKNIQYF
TRBD1	15	TRBV2	TRBJ1-3	few	TGTGCCAGCAGTAGGGACAGTTCTTTTAGAAGCACCATATATTTT	CASSRDSSFRSTIYF
-	17	TRBV7-2	TRBJ2-2	many	TGTGCCAGCAACCCCAGGGCGAGACTAGAGAACACCGGGGAGCTGTTTTTT	CASNPRARLENTGELFF
-	14	TRBV13	TRBJ1-1	medium-sized	TGTGCCAGCAGCTTTGGGGGCGCGGGCACTGAAGCTTTCTTT	CASSFGGAGTEAFF
TRBD1	15	TRBV7-6	TRBJ2-7	many	TGTGCCAGCAGCTTCTCCCCCCGGGACAGCTACGAGCAGTACTTC	CASSFSPRDSYEQYF
TRBD1	13	TRBV19	TRBJ1-2	many	TGTGCCAGTAGTAACACAGGGGGCGCTGGCTACACCTTC	CASSNTGGAGYTF
TRBD1	16	TRBV19	TRBJ1-1	many	TGTGCCAGTAGTATCGGACAGGGGGACATGAACACTGAAGCTTTCTTT	CASSIGQGDMNTEAFF
-	16	TRBV4-1	TRBJ2-1	medium-sized	TGCGCCAGCACACAACCGCACGGGCAGGGGAGCCATGAGCAGTTCTTC	CASTQPHGQGSHEQFF
-	14	TRBV28	TRBJ2-7	many	TGTGCCAGCAGACGAGGGAGAAGCTCCTACGAGCAGTACTTC	CASRRGRSSYEQYF
TRBD1	12	TRBV29-1	TRBJ1-2	many	TGCAGCGCTTCGGGGACAGGGAGAGGCTACACCTTC	CSASGTGRGYTF
-	13	TRBV5-6	TRBJ1-3	many	TGTGCCAGCAGCTTTAGCTCTGGAAACACCATATATTTT	CASSFSSGNTIYF
TRBD2	18	TRBV5-4	TRBJ2-1	medium-sized	TGTGCCAGCAGCCCCACCGGGGGGGGGAGGGTTTCCTACAATGAGCAGTTCTTC	CASSPTGGGRVSYNEQFF
-	13	TRBV27	TRBJ2-1	many	TGTGCCAGCAGTGGGGACTTCTACAATGAGCAGTTCTTC	CASSGDFYNEQFF
TRBD2	15	TRBV9	TRBJ2-1	few	TGTGCCAGCAGCGCCAGCGGGGGGGCCTCCAATGAGCAGTTCTTC	CASSASGGASNEQFF
-	13	TRBV19	TRBJ2-1	-	TGTGCCAGTAGTATAGAGCAGCGCAATGAGCAGTTCTTC	CASSIEQRNEQFF
TRBD2	16	TRBV6-1	TRBJ2-7	many	TGTGCCAGCAGTGTCGACGGGGCGGGAGGCGCCTACGAGCAGTACTTC	CASSVDGAGGAYEQYF
-	15	TRBV9	TRBJ2-7	many	TGTGCCAGCAGCGTAGGAGTGGGGAGCTCCTACGAGCAGTACTTC	CASSVGVGSSYEQYF
-	15	TRBV6-1	TRBJ2-2	many	TGTGCCAGCAGTGTTCGTTCCCCAGTCACCGGGGAGCTGTTTTTT	CASSVRSPVTGELFF
-	14	TRBV10-1	TRBJ2-2	many	TGCGCCAGCAGGGGGGCATTGAACACCGGGGAGCTGTTTTTT	CASRGALNTGELFF
TRBD1	16	TRBV4-1	TRBJ1-5	many	TGCGCCAGCAGCCCCGGACAAGGGGGCCGCAATCAGCCCCAGCATTTT	CASSPGQGGRNQPQHF
-	13	TRBV18	TRBJ1-2	medium-sized	TGTGCCAGCTCACCGCGGGCAGAGGATGGCTACACCTTC	CASSPRAEDGYTF
-	12	TRBV6-6	TRBJ1-1	many	TGTGCCAGCAGTTATAGTTGGACTGAAGCTTTCTTT	CASSYSWTEAFF
TRBD1	14	TRBV5-4	TRBJ2-3	few	TGTGCGAGCAGAGGGGGCTGGGGGCCAGATACGCAGTATTTT	CASRGGWGPDTQYF
TRBD2	18	TRBV9	TRBJ2-7	medium-sized	TGTGCCAGCAGCGCCACGGGACTAGCGGGAGTCCTCCCCGACGAGCAGTACTTC	CASSATGLAGVLPDEQYF
TRBD1	15	TRBV30	TRBJ2-2	many	TGTGCCTGGAGGCCGGGGACAGGGCGAACCGGGGAGCTGTTTTTT	CAWRPGTGRTGELFF
-	15	TRBV4-3	TRBJ2-5	many	TGCGCCAGCAGCCAAGATTCCGGGTGGCAAGAGACCCAGTACTTC	CASSQDSGWQETQYF
-	17	TRBV10-3	TRBJ2-2	many	TGTGCCATCAGTGAGTCTGGGGGGGGGCCGACCGCCGGGGAGCTGTTTTTT	CAISESGGGPTAGELFF
-	17	TRBV11-2	TRBJ1-3	few	TGTGCCAGCAGCTTAGATTGGAGGCGCAGCTCTGGAAACACCATATATTTT	CASSLDWRRSSGNTIYF
-	14	TRBV6-5	TRBJ1-4	many	TGTGCCAGCAGCATGGGGCGCGCGGCTGAAAAACTGTTTTTT	CASSMGRAAEKLFF